What follows describes a single T cell receptor (beta chain). Here immunoSEQ multiplex PCR was the method, and the copy in TCRdb shows in-frame clones only, minus some. The sample records tens of thousands of clones, roughly 90% being singletons. These data come from a study of PD-L1 blockade in urothelial cancer. Background on the study: About 90% of the roughly 29 patients were men with bladder-origin urothelial cancer.

Patients' cancers were locally advanced or metastatic urothelial carcinomas. Each patient contributed between 1 and 8 total time points of blood mononuclear cells, pretreatment and during treatment. The trim removed 4 bases at V and 5 bases at J, leaving 8 bases unmatched. Germline V CDR1 and CDR2: SGHNT, YYREEE (reference sequence). This CDR3 has 16 amino acids. This material consisted of PBMCs, taken around atezolizumab (anti-PD-L1) treatment. The sequence was collected from a man aged 60 to 69 with urothelial cancer. V usage is TRBV5-4 and J usage is TRBJ2-3; TRBD2 agrees at 12 bases. The CDR3 sequence: CASSDLAGGLVDTQYF. The CDR3 DNA follows: TGTGCCAGCAGCGATCTAGCGGGGGGGCTGGTAGATACGCAGTATTTT.